The T cell receptor beta chain under discussion was sequenced for a study of blood T cell repertoires in COVID-19. Data came from immunoSEQ multiplex PCR; TCRdb stores just in-frame clones and leaves some out. The data hold 150,000 to 200,000 clones, with about 82% observed a single time. The sequence derives from a woman in her thirties with acute or convalescent COVID-19. Source material: peripheral blood.

This CDR3 is CASIGQGGYEQYF. The CDR3 coding sequence is TGTGCCAGCATCGGACAGGGAGGCTACGAGCAGTACTTC. This rearrangement joins TRBV27 to TRBJ2-7; 8 nucleotides agree with TRBD1. Trimming removed 7 bases from V and 3 bases from J; junction bases left unmatched: 5. This CDR3 region has 13 residues. Germline CDR1 and CDR2: MNHEY and SMNVEV (reference sequence).